This T cell receptor beta chain was identified during a study of beta chain features in type 1 diabetes. On the study more broadly: When patients were set against healthy donors, age, gender and cell yields were similar. General observations from the study: Shorter TCRB CDR3s, moderately but significantly so, were found in Type 1 diabetes patients in all four CD4+ subsets. Patients' naive, central memory and Treg TCRB repertoires seemed closer to one another than those of healthy donors.

The germline V gene has CDR1 GTSNPN and CDR2 SVGIG (reference sequence). The CDR3 runs 13 residues. The V and J ends lost 3 bases and 3 bases respectively, with 9 bases between them. As regards this clone: Its antigen is as yet unknown.

Expressed TCRB transcripts were sequenced after all isolated RNA was converted to cDNA. Here immunoSEQ multiplex PCR was the method, and the copy in TCRdb shows in-frame clones only, minus some. Of over 200,000 clones listed, approximately 10% are singletons. Averaging approximately 120 mL, one heparinised blood draw came from each individual donor. All of the sorted populations showed purity greater than 95%. The chain joins TRBV30 to TRBJ2-1, with D uncertain. The receptor's source is a man aged 25 to 45 with type 1 diabetes. The sequencing input was naive CD4+ T cells from blood. CDR3 nucleotide sequence: TGTGCCTGGAGGCTAGACCGCTACAATGAGCAGTTCTTC. It encodes CAWRLDRYNEQFF.